A single sample gave rise to the 32 T cell receptor beta chains below, sequenced in a study of T cell repertoires in cytomegalovirus infection. TCRdb reanalysed the reads using MiXCR and keeps one entry per CDR3 protein. The sample records approximately 300,000 distinct CDR3 sequences, 25% to 35% being singletons. Their specific antigens are unknown. This specimen was cultured PBMCs, taken from culture after CMV antigen stimulation. The receptor set was obtained from a human donor in good health (CMV status not recorded). Some clones in this sample may be carry-over from other donors' samples.

This chain uses TRBV7-8 with TRBJ1-2, with TRBD1 as a possible D gene (5 bases). The CDR3 has 13 amino acids. Germline lookup yields CDR1 SGHVS and CDR2 FQNEAQ. Trimming shortened V by 2 bases and J by 3 bases, and 7 bases separated the two germline ends. CDR3 coding DNA: TGTGCCAGCAGCTTACGACAGCACTATGGCTACACCTTC. This translates into CASSLRQHYGYTF.

This clonotype was seen a handful of times. CDR3 sequence: CASSFSGAGGNTIYF. Here the CDR3 DNA reads TGTGCCAGCAGCTTCTCAGGGGCTGGAGGAAACACCATATATTTT. This chain joins TRBV7-9 and TRBJ1-3; D is possibly TRBD1 (6 bases). Germline V gene sequence: CDR1 SEHNR, CDR2 FQNEAQ (reference sequence). V was clipped by 3 bases and J by 4 bases, with 13 bases between them. This CDR3 is 15 amino acids long.

The chain joins TRBV6-1 to TRBJ2-5; 15 positions agree with TRBD2. V lost 5 bases, J lost 5 bases, and 9 bases stayed unmatched. In germline, CDR1 is MNHNS, CDR2 SASEGT. This CDR3 has 17 residues. CDR3 DNA sequence: TGTGCCAGCAGTCCCCGGACTAGCGGGGGGGCCGGGGAGACCCAGTACTTC. Its protein is CASSPRTSGGAGETQYF.

This clonotype is a singleton in its sample. The V and J genes are TRBV3-1 and TRBJ2-1; D is perhaps TRBD1 or TRBD2 (6 bases each). The V end was cut by 8 bases, the J end by 7 bases, with 9 bases between. Germline CDR1 LGHDT, CDR2 YNNKEL (reference sequence). There are 11 residues in the CDR3. The CDR3 bases are TGTGCCAGCGGGGGGCAAAATGAGCAGTTCTTC. Translating it yields CASGGQNEQFF.

The chain carries TRBV12-3 or TRBV12-4 and TRBJ1-2; TRBD1 might be the D (5 bases). The CDR3 sequence is 13 residues long. Deletions cut 3 bases from V and 13 bases from J, with 18 bases between. CDR3 protein: CASSLGTSLGSTF. DNA of the CDR3: TGTGCCAGCAGTTTGGGGACGTCGCTCGGTTCCACCTTC.

This clonotype was seen a handful of times. This sequence joins TRBV12-3 or TRBV12-4 and TRBJ2-5; 11 bases match TRBD2. This CDR3 region has 13 residues. V shed 9 bases, J shed 4 bases, and the junction held 4 bases outside the gene matches. Written as DNA, the CDR3 is TGTGCCAGTTCCGGGACTAGCGGAGAGACCCAGTACTTC. It specifies CASSGTSGETQYF.

The chain combines TRBV4-2 with TRBJ1-1; 8 nucleotides line up with TRBD1. V lost 1 base to trimming and J lost 2 bases; unmatched junction nucleotides: 9. The CDR3 consists of 17 residues. Germline V gene data show CDR1 as LGHNA and CDR2 as YNFKEQ. The CDR3 bases are TGTGCCAGCAGCCAAGGGACAGGGATTTCTCCTAACACTGAAGCTTTCTTT. Amino acids: CASSQGTGISPNTEAFF.

This clonotype showed up many times. In DNA, the CDR3 is TGTGCCAGCAGCTTAGGTAGGACAGGGGTGTCTTACAATGAGCAGTTCTTC. Translated, it gives CASSLGRTGVSYNEQFF. The chain carries TRBV7-2 and TRBJ2-1; 9 bases map to TRBD1. V shed 1 base and J 4 bases; nucleotides not matched to a gene: 8. The CDR3 is made up of 17 amino acids. The germline V gene encodes CDR1 SGHTA and CDR2 FQGNSA.

This clonotype was recorded many times. The chain has TRBV7-2 and TRBJ1-1; D unresolved. CDR3 length equals 15 residues. V lost 5 bases and J 1 base, leaving 14 bases between the germline ends. Germline values: CDR1 SGHTA, CDR2 FQGNSA. CDR3 loop: CASSQEGAGNTEAFF. The CDR3 DNA reads TGTGCCAGCAGCCAAGAGGGCGCGGGGAACACTGAAGCTTTCTTT. Complete variable domain (other parts from reference TRBV7-2 and TRBJ1-1): GAGVSQSPSNKVTEKGKDVELRCDPISGHTALYWYRQSLGQGLEFLIYFQGNSAPDKSGLPSDRFSAERTGGSVSTLTIQRTQQEDSAVYLCASSQEGAGNTEAFFGQGTRLTVV.

This clonotype showed up many times. This chain joins TRBV7-8 and TRBJ2-1; 7 nucleotides agree with TRBD2. The CDR3 has 20 residues. The ends lost 0 bases at V and 0 bases at J; junction bases unmatched: 14. CDR1 is SGHVS and CDR2 is FQNEAQ in the germline V gene. The CDR3 DNA follows: TGTGCCAGCAGCTTAGCAAGCCTAGCGGTCCTCCGGAGCTCCTACAATGAGCAGTTCTTC. This translates into CASSLASLAVLRSSYNEQFF.

The chain uses TRBV24-1 and TRBJ2-1; TRBD2 matches at 11 bases. The CDR3 contains 15 residues. Per germline, CDR1 KGHDR and CDR2 SFDVKD. The trim removed 5 bases at V and 8 bases at J, leaving 7 bases unmatched. CDR3 coding DNA: TGTGCCACCAGTGCATTAGCGGGAGGGAGGGATGAGCAGTTCTTC. It specifies CATSALAGGRDEQFF.

The chain is built from TRBV28 and TRBJ2-7; D is unresolved. Germline V gene sequence: CDR1 MDHEN, CDR2 SYDVKM. This CDR3 comprises 13 residues. V dropped 7 bases and J dropped 2 bases, with 12 bases sitting between them. CDR3 sequence reads: CASTRISAYEQYF. CDR3 coding DNA: TGTGCCAGCACCCGAATCAGTGCCTACGAGCAGTACTTC.

This clonotype was counted a few times. The chain employs TRBV11-2 and TRBJ1-1; D is undetermined. V lost 1 base, J lost 4 bases, and 7 bases lay in between. The germline CDR1 and CDR2 sequences are SGHAT and FQNNGV. The CDR3 consists of 13 residues. In DNA form, the CDR3 reads TGTGCCAGCAGCTTAGCCCAACGCACTGAAGCTTTCTTT. Encoded protein: CASSLAQRTEAFF.

This chain joins TRBV6-1 and TRBJ2-1; TRBD2 matches 10 bases. The germline V gene has CDR1 MNHNS and CDR2 SASEGT. This CDR3 has 15 residues. V dropped 6 bases and J dropped 9; count of bases not matched to a gene: 11. CDR3 residues: CASRRASGGSSEQFF. DNA of the CDR3: TGTGCCAGCAGACGCGCTAGCGGGGGTAGCAGTGAGCAGTTCTTC.

This chain uses TRBV20-1 with TRBJ2-4; D may correspond to TRBD1 or TRBD2 (6 bases each). Between the trimmed V and J ends, which lost 4 bases and 8 bases, there was a span of 12 bases. The germline V gene has CDR1 DFQATT and CDR2 SNEGSKA (reference sequence). The CDR3 runs to 12 residues. The CDR3 spells CSATTGADIQYF. The CDR3 region has the DNA TGCAGTGCTACGACGGGGGCTGACATTCAGTACTTC.

This clonotype was observed a single time. The junction does not match germline at one end; this may be a read error. The CDR3 here is CASSFSGPSYNAQFF. The CDR3 coding sequence is TGTGCCAGCAGCTTTAGCGGTCCTTCCTACAATGCGCAGTTCTTC. The chain combines TRBV7-9 with TRBJ2-1; TRBD2 might be the D (6 bases). The CDR3 consists of 15 residues. The germline V gene encodes CDR1 SEHNR and CDR2 FQNEAQ (reference sequence).

Ten or more counts support this clonotype. The J gene is TRBJ2-5, the V gene TRBV7-2; D gene ambiguous. Germline CDR1 and CDR2: SGHTA and FQGNSA. V lost 5 bases and J lost 7, with 11 bases in between. The CDR3 totals 12 residues. CDR3 residues: CASSPMPGTQYF. The CDR3 DNA follows: TGTGCCAGCAGCCCGATGCCCGGGACCCAGTACTTC.

This clonotype occurred a few times. The genes are TRBV11-2 and TRBJ2-1, with D perhaps matching TRBD1 (5 bases). CDR3 length equals 14 residues. Germline-derived CDR1 and CDR2 are SGHAT and FQNNGV. The V end was cut by 5 bases, the J end by 8 bases, with 16 bases between. The CDR3: CASSHLSRVDEQFF. Written as DNA, the CDR3 is TGTGCCAGCAGCCATCTCTCCAGGGTTGATGAGCAGTTCTTC.

The sample holds many counts of this clonotype. The chain is built from TRBV7-8 and TRBJ1-1; tentatively, D is TRBD1 (5 bases). The V end was cut by 1 base, the J end by 0 bases, with 12 bases between. Germline V CDR1 and CDR2: SGHVS, FQNEAQ. The CDR3 totals 16 residues. The chain's CDR3 is CASSLDRSYMNTEAFF. CDR3 nucleotides: TGTGCCAGCAGCTTAGACAGGAGCTACATGAACACTGAAGCTTTCTTT.

The chain combines TRBV18 with TRBJ1-1; perhaps TRBD1 as D (6 bases). Between the trimmed V and J ends, which lost 6 bases and 4 bases, there was a span of 18 bases. Germline-derived CDR1 and CDR2 are KGHSH and LQKENI. The length of the CDR3 is 15 residues. The CDR3 loop reads CASSPVAGEGTEAFF. DNA of the CDR3: TGTGCCAGCTCCCCGGTGGCAGGGGAGGGCACTGAAGCTTTCTTT.

The V call is TRBV3-1, the J call TRBJ2-1, with D tentatively TRBD2 (6 bases). The CDR3 totals 13 residues. The germline V gene has CDR1 LGHDT and CDR2 YNNKEL (reference sequence). The ends were cut back, 5 bases at V and 7 bases at J, with 12 bases in the middle. The CDR3 DNA reads as TGTGCCAGCAGCTGGCTAGCGAGTAATGAGCAGTTCTTC. Amino acid sequence: CASSWLASNEQFF.

This chain connects TRBV24-1 to TRBJ1-5; D unresolved. Between the trimmed V and J ends, which lost 8 bases and 2 bases, there was a span of 6 bases. Germline V gene data show CDR1 as KGHDR and CDR2 as SFDVKD. The CDR3 contains 12 residues. CDR3 amino acids: CATTTGNQPQHF. The CDR3 region has the DNA TGTGCCACCACTACGGGCAATCAGCCCCAGCATTTT.

This clonotype was counted a few times. The chain links TRBV28 to TRBJ2-1; 14 nucleotides match TRBD2. The CDR3 is made up of 17 amino acids. With V trimmed by 5 bases and J by 5 bases, 8 bases remained unmatched. In germline, CDR1 is MDHEN, CDR2 SYDVKM. CDR3 protein: CASSHGGLAGVNNEQFF. In DNA form, the CDR3 reads TGTGCCAGCAGTCACGGGGGACTAGCGGGAGTCAACAATGAGCAGTTCTTC.

The CDR3 is CASSLEVAGGSYTF. CDR3 nucleotides: TGTGCCAGCAGCTTAGAGGTGGCTGGGGGAAGCTACACCTTC. The chain carries TRBV7-9 and TRBJ1-2, with a possible D match to TRBD1 (5 bases). The CDR3 runs 14 residues. V dropped 1 base and J dropped 9 bases, with 15 bases sitting between them. Germline V gene sequence: CDR1 SEHNR, CDR2 FQNEAQ (reference sequence).

The V call is TRBV7-8, the J call TRBJ2-1; possibly TRBD1 or TRBD2 for D (6 bases each). Trimming stripped 1 base from V and 7 bases from J, with 11 bases between. The germline V gene encodes CDR1 SGHVS and CDR2 FQNEAQ. The CDR3 has 14 residues. The CDR3: CASSLVGGGNEQFF. CDR3 nucleotides: TGTGCCAGCAGCTTAGTGGGGGGCGGGAATGAGCAGTTCTTC.

This chain joins TRBV10-3 and TRBJ2-1; 12 nucleotides agree with TRBD2. This CDR3 has 15 amino acids. The V and J ends lost 10 bases and 3 bases, in that order; junction bases with no gene match: 7. Per germline, CDR1 ENHRY and CDR2 SYGVKD. CDR3 sequence (DNA): TGTGCCAGCGGGACTAGCGGGCCTCGCTACAATGAGCAGTTCTTC. This sequence encodes CASGTSGPRYNEQFF.

This chain connects TRBV12-3 or TRBV12-4 to TRBJ2-3, with 8 nucleotides matching TRBD2. CDR3 length: 16 residues. J was trimmed by 0 bases and V by 5 bases; bases with no gene match: 7. The DNA for the CDR3 is TGTGCCAGCAGTCTCCGGGTAGCGGGGAGCACAGATACGCAGTATTTT. Translating it yields CASSLRVAGSTDTQYF.

The J gene is TRBJ2-1, the V gene TRBV10-2; D not certain. The V and J ends lost 6 bases and 4 bases respectively, with 13 bases between them. The V gene's germline CDR1 is WSHSY and CDR2 SAAADI. The CDR3 has 14 residues. DNA of the CDR3: TGCGCCAGCAGACAAGGGTGGGAATACAATGAGCAGTTCTTC. Translated: CASRQGWEYNEQFF.

CDR3 amino acids: CASTSGSGTQYF. CDR3 coding DNA: TGTGCCAGCACTAGCGGTAGTGGTACGCAGTATTTT. The V and J genes are TRBV7-2 and TRBJ2-3, with 7 bases fitting TRBD2. There are 12 residues in the CDR3. V trimming: 7 bases; J trimming: 8 bases; junction bases outside the gene matches: 6. Germline loops: CDR1 SGHTA, CDR2 FQGNSA.

The chain joins TRBV10-3 to TRBJ1-6; the match to TRBD1 covers 11 bases. This CDR3 has 17 residues. Trimming cost V 1 base and J 7 bases; bases outside gene matches: 6. Per the germline V gene, CDR1 is ENHRY and CDR2 is SYGVKD. Written as DNA, the CDR3 is TGTGCCATCAGTGAGTATGGACAGGGGGCTCAGAATTCACCCCTCCACTTT. It specifies CAISEYGQGAQNSPLHF.

This sequence joins TRBV7-6 and TRBJ2-1; D gene ambiguous. The CDR3 contains 14 residues. CDR1 SGHVS and CDR2 FNYEAQ come from the germline V gene. V was cut by 7 bases and J by 6 bases, with 16 bases left in between. CDR3 nucleotide sequence: TGTGCCAGCACCCCCACCCTAAGTGGCAATGAGCAGTTCTTC. Translating it yields CASTPTLSGNEQFF.

This clonotype was counted between two and nine times. V usage is TRBV28 and J usage is TRBJ1-5; a weak D match, TRBD1 (6 bases). Germline V lookup: CDR1 MDHEN, CDR2 SYDVKM. Trimming took 7 bases from V and 8 from J, leaving 12 bases between them. The CDR3 length is 12 residues. This CDR3 is CASTSDRKPQHF. The CDR3 DNA reads as TGTGCCAGCACCTCGGACAGAAAGCCCCAGCATTTT.